The text below deals with one T cell receptor (beta chain). No antigen is known for it. The data were obtained in a study of T-cell memory formation after mild COVID-19. The 5'RACE method, run with constant-segment primers, produced TCR alpha and TCR beta cDNA libraries (carrying sample barcodes and UMIs). TCRdb re-analysed the 5' RACE reads in MiXCR, keeping a single row per CDR3 protein. The table has about 500,000 distinct CDR3 sequences, about 20% seen once; the top ten hold under 15%. Whole-study results and caveats: The main location of contracting CD4+ clones was CM and EM, and that of contracting CD8+ clones was EMRA. Clones contracting day 15 to 85 were balanced CD4/CD8; later expanders leaned CD4+.

The sequencing sample was made of PBMCs or a T cell subset sorted from them (not recorded which). This TCR was sampled from an adult woman who had mild COVID-19 (a few samples of this study predate the infection). Cell type and time point are not known.

The CDR3 loop reads CAMAGGITDTQYF. CDR3 bases: TGTGCCATGGCGGGTGGAATCACAGATACGCAGTATTTT. This chain uses TRBV10-3 with TRBJ2-3; a weak D match, TRBD2 (5 bases). CDR1 and CDR2 from the germline V gene are ENHRY and SYGVKD. CDR3 length: 13 amino acids. V lost 9 bases to trimming and J lost 2 bases, with 12 bases between them.